This is a list of T cell receptor beta chains from one sample in a study of blood T cell repertoires in COVID-19. Profiled with immunoSEQ multiplex PCR; TCRdb holds only in-frame clones, not every one. The sample lists about 290,000 clones; roughly 86% were seen once. Sequencing was performed on peripheral blood. These receptors originate from a woman aged 25 to 39 with COVID-19, enrolled during active disease. The CDR3 runs from the conserved cysteine through the conserved F or W. A D gene is named only where the DNA matches it firmly. The listing skips clone size in some rows; elsewhere it reads once, few, many or a size class.

TRBV28	TRBJ1-1	-	-	TGTGCCAGCAGACTACCGGGAGGGACTGAAGCTTTCTTT	CASRLPGGTEAFF
TRBV13	TRBJ2-7	-	TRBD1	TGTGCCAGCAGCTCCGGGACAGCCTACGAGCAGTACTTC	CASSSGTAYEQYF
TRBV4-1	TRBJ1-2	-	TRBD1	TGCGCCAGCAGCCCGTTACGGGGACAGGCTGTTATTTCCGATGGCTACACCTTC	CASSPLRGQAVISDGYTF
TRBV11-2	TRBJ2-1	-	-	TGTGCCAGCAGCTTAGATCTGGCGGGGGCCAATGAGCAGTTCTTC	CASSLDLAGANEQFF
TRBV6-2/TRBV6-3	TRBJ2-3	few	-	TGTGCCAGCAGTCAGTTGATTACCACAGATACGCAGTATTTT	CASSQLITTDTQYF
TRBV5-4	TRBJ2-3	-	TRBD2	TGTGCCAGCAGCGCCGGGGGGATTGGGACAGATACGCAGTATTTT	CASSAGGIGTDTQYF
TRBV6-6	TRBJ2-1	-	-	TGTGCCAGCAGCACTGACAGGACTGCCTACAATGAGCAGTTCTTC	CASSTDRTAYNEQFF
TRBV10-3	TRBJ1-4	-	-	TGTGCCATCAGCCCTCTTATGGGCGAAGAAAAACTGTTTTTT	CAISPLMGEEKLFF
TRBV6-1	TRBJ1-2	-	TRBD1	TGTGCCAGCAGTGGGGGGACAGGGGGCTTTGGCTATGGCTACACCTTC	CASSGGTGGFGYGYTF
TRBV5-1	TRBJ2-1	-	TRBD2	TGCGCCAGCAGCCCGGGGGGGACGGAGGTCTACAATGAGCAGTTCTTC	CASSPGGTEVYNEQFF
TRBV19	TRBJ1-6	-	-	TGTGCCAGTAGTAACCTTTGGGACATCTCCTATAATTCACCCCTCCACTTT	CASSNLWDISYNSPLHF
TRBV18	TRBJ1-1	-	TRBD1	TGTGCCAGCTCCCTACTACAGGGGACGAACACTGAAGCTTTCTTT	CASSLLQGTNTEAFF
TRBV2	TRBJ2-3	-	TRBD2	TGTGCCAGCAGAGTACTAGCGGGGCTCACAGATACGCAGTATTTT	CASRVLAGLTDTQYF
TRBV2	TRBJ2-2	-	TRBD1	TGTGCCAGCAGTGGACAGGGGGCGACCGGGGAGCTGTTTTTT	CASSGQGATGELFF
TRBV15	TRBJ1-1	-	-	TGTGCCACCAGCAGAGCGGACAGTGAAGCTTTCTTT	CATSRADSEAFF
TRBV5-4	TRBJ1-4	-	-	TGTGCCAGCAGCTTGGAGGTAGCGGGGTCCGGTGAAAAACTGTTTTTT	CASSLEVAGSGEKLFF
TRBV19	TRBJ2-5	-	TRBD2	TGTGCCAGTGGGGCGGGGGGGCCAGAGACCCAGTACTTC	CASGAGGPETQYF
TRBV29-1	TRBJ1-1	-	-	TGCAGCGTTACCCCGGTTCTGGTAGTTGAAGCTTTCTTT	CSVTPVLVVEAFF
TRBV28	TRBJ2-7	-	-	TGTGCCAGCAGTTTTACAGGTCTAAGCTACGAGCAGTACTTC	CASSFTGLSYEQYF
TRBV7-9	TRBJ1-2	once	-	TGTGCCATCCCCCAGGTTGTCTATGGCTACACCTTC	CAIPQVVYGYTF
TRBV18	TRBJ2-5	-	-	TGTGCCAGCTCACCACCGTCGAGCACAGAGACCCAGTACTTC	CASSPPSSTETQYF
TRBV19	TRBJ2-3	-	-	TGTGCCAGTAGTATACTGGTAGCAGATACGCAGTATTTT	CASSILVADTQYF